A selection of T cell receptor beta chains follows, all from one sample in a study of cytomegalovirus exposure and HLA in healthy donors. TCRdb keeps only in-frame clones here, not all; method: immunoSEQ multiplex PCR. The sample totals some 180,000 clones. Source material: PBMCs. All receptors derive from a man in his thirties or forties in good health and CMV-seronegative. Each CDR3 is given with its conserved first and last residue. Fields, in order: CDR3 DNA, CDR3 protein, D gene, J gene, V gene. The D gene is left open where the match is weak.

DNA: TGTGCCAGCAGCTTAATGACAGGTCAGGATTATGGCTACACCTTC
CDR3: CASSLMTGQDYGYTF
D: NA
J: TRBJ1-2
V: TRBV7-6

DNA: TGTGCCAGCTCACCACGGGGACTAGCGGGAGTCGTAGATACGCAGTATTTT
CDR3: CASSPRGLAGVVDTQYF
D: TRBD2
J: TRBJ2-3
V: TRBV18

DNA: TGTGCCAGCAGCCGCGGGACTACGAACACCGGGGAGCTGTTTTTT
CDR3: CASSRGTTNTGELFF
D: TRBD2
J: TRBJ2-2
V: TRBV5-5

DNA: TGTGCCGTCAACAGGGCCGGGGCCAACGTCCTGACTTTC
CDR3: CAVNRAGANVLTF
D: NA
J: TRBJ2-6
V: TRBV10-3

DNA: TGTGCTAGTGGCCTCGGGACAGGGCACACCGGGGAGCTGTTTTTT
CDR3: CASGLGTGHTGELFF
D: TRBD1
J: TRBJ2-2
V: TRBV12-5

DNA: TGTGCCAGCAGTGTACCGACAGGCACCGGGGAGCTGTTTTTT
CDR3: CASSVPTGTGELFF
D: NA
J: TRBJ2-2
V: TRBV28

DNA: TGTGCCTGGAGTTTCCCGACAGGGAATCAGCCCCAGCATTTT
CDR3: CAWSFPTGNQPQHF
D: TRBD1
J: TRBJ1-5
V: TRBV30

DNA: TGTGCCAGCAGCAGACAGGGGGCTGGCACTGAAGCTTTCTTT
CDR3: CASSRQGAGTEAFF
D: TRBD1
J: TRBJ1-1
V: TRBV6-5

DNA: TGCGCCAGCAGCCAAGGTGAGGGACTTAGCACAGATACGCAGTATTTT
CDR3: CASSQGEGLSTDTQYF
D: NA
J: TRBJ2-3
V: TRBV4-1

DNA: TGTGCCAGCTCACCACGAGAATTGATGGTTTTGAGGTCCATGAACACCGGGGAGCTGTTTTTT
CDR3: CASSPRELMVLRSMNTGELFF
D: NA
J: TRBJ2-2
V: TRBV18

DNA: TGTGCCAGCAGCCGGGGGGTCGCGGAGCGGGAGACCCAGTACTTC
CDR3: CASSRGVAERETQYF
D: TRBD2
J: TRBJ2-5
V: TRBV7-2

DNA: TGCGCCAGCAGCCGGGACAGGGGCCACACTGAAGCTTTCTTT
CDR3: CASSRDRGHTEAFF
D: TRBD1
J: TRBJ1-1
V: TRBV5-1

DNA: TGTGCCAGCCCGGGACAGGGGGCAGGGAATGAGCAGTTCTTC
CDR3: CASPGQGAGNEQFF
D: TRBD1
J: TRBJ2-1
V: TRBV6-7

DNA: TGTGCCAGTAGTGACCTTGGGGACAGGGTTATCTCTGGCTACACCTTC
CDR3: CASSDLGDRVISGYTF
D: TRBD1
J: TRBJ1-2
V: TRBV19